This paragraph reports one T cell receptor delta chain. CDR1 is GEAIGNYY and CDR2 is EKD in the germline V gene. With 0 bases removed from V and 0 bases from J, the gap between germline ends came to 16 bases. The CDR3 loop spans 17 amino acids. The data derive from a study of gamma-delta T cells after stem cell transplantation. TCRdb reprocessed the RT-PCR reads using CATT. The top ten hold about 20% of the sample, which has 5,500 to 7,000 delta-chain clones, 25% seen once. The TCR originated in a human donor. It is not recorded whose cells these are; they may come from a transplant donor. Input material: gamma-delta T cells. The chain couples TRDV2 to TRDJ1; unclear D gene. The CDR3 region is CACDTMLQTGHTDKLIF. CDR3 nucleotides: TGTGCCTGTGACACCATGCTCCAGACAGGGCACACCGATAAACTCATCTTT.